These T cell receptor beta chains were read from a single sample in a study of Ad26.COV2.S vaccination and SARS-CoV-2 variants. Method: immunoSEQ multiplex PCR; TCRdb's copy keeps in-frame clones and lacks some. This sample carries about 480,000 clones, 87% of them seen once, and the ten largest clones take about 13%. The source material was peripheral blood, sampled in a trial of Ad26.COV2.S vaccine versus placebo. These receptor sequences come from a person between 18 and 65 years old who received the Ad26.COV2.S COVID-19 vaccine or a placebo. CDR3s include the opening cysteine and the closing phenylalanine or tryptophan. Each record gives: J gene, CDR3 length, D gene, V gene, clone size, CDR3 DNA, CDR3 protein. The D gene is left open where the match is weak. The size field is filled for only some rows; it gives once, few, many or a size class.

TRBJ1-1,13,TRBD1,TRBV7-9,-,TGTGCCAGCAGCTTGATCGGACAGGGGGAAGCTTTCTTT,CASSLIGQGEAFF
TRBJ2-2,16,TRBD1,TRBV28,-,TGTGCCAGCAGTCCTCCCAGGGGGCTCGACACCGGGGAGCTGTTTTTT,CASSPPRGLDTGELFF
TRBJ1-2,14,-,TRBV10-3,-,TGTGCCATCAGTGAAACAGGCTTCCCCTATGGCTACACCTTC,CAISETGFPYGYTF
TRBJ2-7,13,-,TRBV2,-,TGTGCCAGCTCGGCAGCAGGCGAGGGCGAGCAGTACTTC,CASSAAGEGEQYF
TRBJ1-3,12,-,TRBV6-5,once,TGTGCCAGCAGCCCGTTGGGAAACACCATATATTTT,CASSPLGNTIYF
TRBJ2-6,16,-,TRBV25-1,-,TGTGCCAGCAGTCTTGGGGGCTCTCCTGGGGCCAACGTCCTGACTTTC,CASSLGGSPGANVLTF
TRBJ2-5,15,TRBD2,TRBV5-1,-,TGCGCCAGCAGCTTAGGACTAGCGGGAGTAGAGACCCAGTACTTC,CASSLGLAGVETQYF
TRBJ2-2,15,TRBD1,TRBV9,once,TGTGCCAGCAGCCCCGGGACAGGGAAGGGCGGGGAGCTGTTTTTT,CASSPGTGKGGELFF
TRBJ1-6,13,TRBD1,TRBV30,few,TGTGCCTGTGACAGGGGGGCGAATTCACCCCTCCACTTT,CACDRGANSPLHF
TRBJ2-1,15,-,TRBV19,once,TGTGCCAGTAGTGGGTCGTTACGCTCCTACAATGAGCAGTTCTTC,CASSGSLRSYNEQFF
TRBJ2-2,17,-,TRBV3-1/TRBV3-2,-,TGTGCCAGCAGCCCTACCGGGGCGGGGAGAAACACCGGGGAGCTGTTTTTT,CASSPTGAGRNTGELFF
TRBJ2-2,14,-,TRBV19,-,TGTGCCAGTAGTATTAACTGGAACACCGGGGAGCTGTTTTTT,CASSINWNTGELFF
TRBJ1-2,14,TRBD1,TRBV14,few,TGTGCCAGCAGCCAACTTCCGGGACAGGGACGCTACACCTTC,CASSQLPGQGRYTF
TRBJ2-7,15,-,TRBV10-1,-,TGCGCCGCCGGGTGCCGCGCAGGGGAAAATTACGAGCAGTACTTC,CAAGCRAGENYEQYF
TRBJ1-5,13,-,TRBV29-1,-,TGCAGCGTTAGAACGGGGGGCAATCAGCCCCAGCATTTT,CSVRTGGNQPQHF
TRBJ2-1,15,-,TRBV5-1,-,TGCGCCAGCAGCCGAAGGGGGGACTCCTACAATGAGCAGTTCTTC,CASSRRGDSYNEQFF
TRBJ1-1,14,-,TRBV2,-,TGTGCCAGCAGTGAAGCACGTCGGAACGCTGAAGCTTTCTTT,CASSEARRNAEAFF
TRBJ1-4,16,-,TRBV7-6,once,TGTGCCAGCAGTTCGGACCAACAGGGAGACGGTGAAAAACTGTTTTTT,CASSSDQQGDGEKLFF
TRBJ2-1,13,-,TRBV6-6,once,TGTGCCAGCAGTTTGGCGACTTACAATGAGCAGTTCTTC,CASSLATYNEQFF
TRBJ2-7,15,TRBD2,TRBV10-3,-,TGTGCCATCAGTCAAATAGCGGGAGCATCCTACGAGCAGTACTTC,CAISQIAGASYEQYF
TRBJ1-5,15,-,TRBV30,-,TGTGCCTGGAGGGAAGGAGGGGCAGGATCTGGGCCCCAGCATTTT,CAWREGGAGSGPQHF
TRBJ2-2,14,-,TRBV19,-,TGTGCCAGTAGGATCGGGACTCTCACCGGGGAGCTGTTTTTT,CASRIGTLTGELFF
TRBJ1-4,15,TRBD1,TRBV7-2,-,TGTGCCAGCAGCTTAGGGGGACAGGGGGAAGAAAAACTGTTTTTT,CASSLGGQGEEKLFF
TRBJ2-5,13,-,TRBV5-5,once,TGTGCCAGCAGCTTGGAAACACCAGAGACCCAGTACTTC,CASSLETPETQYF
TRBJ2-1,16,TRBD2,TRBV27,-,TGTGCCAGCAGTTTAAGAGGGCTAGCGGACTACAATGAGCAGTTCTTC,CASSLRGLADYNEQFF
TRBJ1-1,13,TRBD1,TRBV12-3/TRBV12-4,-,TGTGCCAGCCAGGGGCAGGGGGGCACTGAAGCTTTCTTT,CASQGQGGTEAFF
TRBJ1-6,13,-,TRBV11-2,-,TGTGCCAGCAGCCCCGATCGGCATTCACCCCTCCACTTT,CASSPDRHSPLHF
TRBJ1-1,20,-,TRBV18,-,TGTGCCAGCTCACCGCTCTCGGTGGTTCAGGCGATAACCTTGAACACTGAAGCTTTCTTT,CASSPLSVVQAITLNTEAFF
TRBJ2-7,13,TRBD1,TRBV4-2,few,TGTGCCAGCAGCCTCCGGGACAGTGGCGAGCAGTACTTC,CASSLRDSGEQYF
TRBJ2-3,14,-,TRBV4-2,-,TGTGCCAGCAGCCTCAGGCCCCTCACAGATACGCAGTATTTT,CASSLRPLTDTQYF
TRBJ1-1,15,TRBD1,TRBV30,-,TGTGCCTGGAGTGATGGACAGGGGGCGAACACTGAAGCTTTCTTT,CAWSDGQGANTEAFF
TRBJ2-7,16,-,TRBV7-8,once,TGTGCCAGCAGCACCCCCCTAGTGGCGGATTCCTACGAGCAGTACTTC,CASSTPLVADSYEQYF